Detailed here is one T cell receptor (beta chain). The antigen it recognizes is unknown. Base qualities are not recorded, but no much larger clone differs from it by a single base. Each collaborating institution followed its own protocols to collect whole blood in K2EDTA tubes. Collaborator samples were shipped for TCRbeta analysis as frozen whole blood, isolated PBMCs, or DNA extracted from either sample type. The sample originates from a study of blood T cell repertoires in COVID-19 (dated by TCRdb to the early 2020s). In terms of the full investigation: Samples from collaborators originated in the United States, Italy and Spain and spanned both the acute and convalescent phases of COVID-19. The prospective study material was composed of cDNA or gDNA derived from T cells, B-cell-depleted T cells, or PBMCs. Subjects who had been exposed to COVID-19, were actively infected with it, or had recovered from it provided the deeply sampled blood TCRbeta repertoires that made up the dataset. The repertoires were made available in a free public database intended to serve as a resource for research on the immune response to SARS-CoV-2. The samples were drawn from the first 160 participants of the ongoing ImmuneRACE study and from over 950 subjects provided by 6 global collaborators. The sample metadata nearly always contained a de-identified subject ID, COVID-19 status, age in years and sex. Where available, HLA class I and class II types were taken from metadata supplied by the sample provider and were not determined by assay-based typing.

Looking up the germline V gene yields CDR1 SGHTA and CDR2 FQGNSA. For this chain, trimming is 3 bases at the V end and 4 bases at the J end, and the number of junction bases without a gene match is 7. The CDR3, cysteine through phenylalanine, is 16 amino acids long. The entry retains the CDR3 DNA only, 48 bases that are in frame from base 1. Broad study findings and their caveats: The amount of clinical and demographic metadata varied by source and participant and was provided uncurated.

The immunoSEQ Assay, a bias-controlled multiplex PCR, was used to amplify TCRbeta CDR3 regions from genomic DNA. The authors processed their data as follows. The number of nucleated cells in each sample was estimated by amplification of reference gene primers within the assay. Sequence reads were collapsed and filtered to measure the absolute abundance of every unique TCRbeta CDR3 rearrangement. For each sample, productive Simpson clonality was calculated by taking the square root of Simpson's diversity index across productive rearrangements. The clones in this table, taken by TCRdb from immuneACCESS, are in-frame only. Not every clone is retained; where verified, under half of the shortfall comes from an unresolved V gene, and the cause of the rest is unknown. That table supplies the V and J calls and clone size; D and trimming were determined from the DNA. This sample comprises 200,000 or so clones, over 75% of them detected only once. The ten top clones hold about 6% of the sample.

The chain is made from TRBV7-2 and TRBJ2-2; 8 central bases correspond to TRBD1. The sequence derives from a man older than 75 with acute or convalescent COVID-19. The specimen sequenced was peripheral blood. The CDR3 is CASSFLRTGTTGELFF. At the DNA level, the sequence is TGTGCCAGCAGCTTCCTGAGGACAGGGACCACCGGGGAGCTGTTTTTT.